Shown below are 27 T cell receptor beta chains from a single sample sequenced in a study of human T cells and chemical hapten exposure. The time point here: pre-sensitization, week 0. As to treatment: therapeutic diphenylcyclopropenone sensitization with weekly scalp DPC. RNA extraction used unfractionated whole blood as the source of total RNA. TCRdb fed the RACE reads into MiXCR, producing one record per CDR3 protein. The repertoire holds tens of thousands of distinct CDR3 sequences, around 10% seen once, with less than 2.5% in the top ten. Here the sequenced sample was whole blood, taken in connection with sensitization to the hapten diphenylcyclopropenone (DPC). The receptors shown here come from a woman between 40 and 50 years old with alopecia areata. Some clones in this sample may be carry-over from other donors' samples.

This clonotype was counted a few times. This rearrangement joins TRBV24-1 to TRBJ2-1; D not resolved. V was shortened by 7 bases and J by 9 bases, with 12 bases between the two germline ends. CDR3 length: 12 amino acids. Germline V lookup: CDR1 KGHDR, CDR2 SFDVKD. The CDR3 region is CATSPYKGEQFF. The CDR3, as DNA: TGTGCCACCAGCCCCTACAAGGGTGAGCAGTTCTTC.

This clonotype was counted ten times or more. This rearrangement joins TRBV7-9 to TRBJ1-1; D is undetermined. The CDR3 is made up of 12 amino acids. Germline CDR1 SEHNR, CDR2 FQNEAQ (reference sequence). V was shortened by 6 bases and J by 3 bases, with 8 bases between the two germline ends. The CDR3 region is CASSPRYTEAFF. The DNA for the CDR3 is TGTGCCAGCAGTCCCCGTTACACTGAAGCTTTCTTT.

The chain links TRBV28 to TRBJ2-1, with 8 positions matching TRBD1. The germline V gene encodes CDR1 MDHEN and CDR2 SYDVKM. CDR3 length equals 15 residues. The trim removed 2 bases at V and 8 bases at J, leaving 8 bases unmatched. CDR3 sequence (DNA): TGTGCCAGCAGTTTAGATGCCGGGACAGGTTATGAGCAGTTCTTC. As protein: CASSLDAGTGYEQFF.

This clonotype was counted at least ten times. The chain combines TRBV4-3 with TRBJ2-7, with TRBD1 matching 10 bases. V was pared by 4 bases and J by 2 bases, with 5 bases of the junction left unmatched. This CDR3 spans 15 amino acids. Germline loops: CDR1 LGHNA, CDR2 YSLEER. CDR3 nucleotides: TGCGCCAGCAGCCCCGGGACAGGGGTCCCCTACGAGCAGTACTTC. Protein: CASSPGTGVPYEQYF.

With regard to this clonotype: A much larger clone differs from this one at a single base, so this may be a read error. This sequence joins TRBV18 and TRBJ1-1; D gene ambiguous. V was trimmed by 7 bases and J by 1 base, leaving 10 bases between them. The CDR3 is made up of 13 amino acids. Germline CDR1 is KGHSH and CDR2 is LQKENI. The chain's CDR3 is CASLPRENTEAFF. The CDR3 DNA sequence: TGTGCCAGCTTACCGCGGGAGAACACTGAAGCTTTCTTT.

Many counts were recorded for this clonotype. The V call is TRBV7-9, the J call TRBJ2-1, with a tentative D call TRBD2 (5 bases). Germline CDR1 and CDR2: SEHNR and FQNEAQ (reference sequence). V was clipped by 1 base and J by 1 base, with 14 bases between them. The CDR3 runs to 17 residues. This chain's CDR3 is CASSLVPRRFSYNEQFF. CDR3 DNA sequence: TGTGCCAGCAGCTTAGTGCCGAGGAGGTTTTCCTACAATGAGCAGTTCTTC.

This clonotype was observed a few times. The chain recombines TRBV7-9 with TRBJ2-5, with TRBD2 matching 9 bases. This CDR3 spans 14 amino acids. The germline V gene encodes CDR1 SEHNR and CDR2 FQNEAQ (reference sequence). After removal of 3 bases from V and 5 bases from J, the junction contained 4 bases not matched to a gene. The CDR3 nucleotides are TGTGCCAGCAGCTTGGCGGGGGGGCTGGAGACCCAGTACTTC. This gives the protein CASSLAGGLETQYF.

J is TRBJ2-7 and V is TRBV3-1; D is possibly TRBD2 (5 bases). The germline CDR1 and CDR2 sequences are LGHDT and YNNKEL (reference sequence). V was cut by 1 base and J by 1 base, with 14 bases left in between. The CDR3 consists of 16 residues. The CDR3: CASSQAGMGLSYEQYF. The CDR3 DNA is TGTGCCAGCAGCCAAGCGGGAATGGGTCTTTCCTACGAGCAGTACTTC.

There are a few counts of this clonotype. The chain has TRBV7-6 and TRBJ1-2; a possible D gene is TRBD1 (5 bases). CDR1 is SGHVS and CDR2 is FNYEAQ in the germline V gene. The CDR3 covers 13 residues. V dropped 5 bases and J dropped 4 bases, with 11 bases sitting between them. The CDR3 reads CASSPGTAYGYTF. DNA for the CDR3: TGTGCCAGCAGCCCGGGGACGGCCTATGGCTACACCTTC.

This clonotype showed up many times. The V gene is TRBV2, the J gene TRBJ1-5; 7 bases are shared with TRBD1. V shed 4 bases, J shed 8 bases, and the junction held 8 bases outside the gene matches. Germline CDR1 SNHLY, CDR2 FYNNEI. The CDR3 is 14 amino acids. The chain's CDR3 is CASSGQGAKEPQHF. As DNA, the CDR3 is TGTGCCAGCAGTGGACAGGGAGCGAAGGAGCCCCAGCATTTT.

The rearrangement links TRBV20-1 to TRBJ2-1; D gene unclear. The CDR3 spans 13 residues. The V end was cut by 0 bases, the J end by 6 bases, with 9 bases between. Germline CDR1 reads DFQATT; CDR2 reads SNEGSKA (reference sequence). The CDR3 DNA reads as TGCAGTGCTAGAGACAGATACTCCAATGAGCAGTTCTTC. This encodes CSARDRYSNEQFF.

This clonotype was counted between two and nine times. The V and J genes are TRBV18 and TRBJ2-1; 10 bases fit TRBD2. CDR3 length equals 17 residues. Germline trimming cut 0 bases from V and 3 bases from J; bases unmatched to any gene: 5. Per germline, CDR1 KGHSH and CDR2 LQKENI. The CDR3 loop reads CASSPPLASGGYNEQFF. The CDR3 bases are TGTGCCAGCTCACCACCGTTGGCTAGCGGGGGCTACAATGAGCAGTTCTTC.

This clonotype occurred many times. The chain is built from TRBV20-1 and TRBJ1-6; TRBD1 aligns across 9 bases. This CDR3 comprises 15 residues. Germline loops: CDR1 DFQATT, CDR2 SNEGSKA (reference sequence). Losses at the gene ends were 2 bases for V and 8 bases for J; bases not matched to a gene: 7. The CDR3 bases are TGCAGTGCTAGACCTACAGGGGGCTCGGATTCACCCCTCCACTTT. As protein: CSARPTGGSDSPLHF.

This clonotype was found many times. DNA for the CDR3: TGTGCCAGCAGGAGAAGGACAGGGGCCCCCTACAATGAGCAGTTCTTC. Encoded protein: CASRRRTGAPYNEQFF. The rearrangement uses TRBV7-6 and TRBJ2-1; 9 nucleotides align to TRBD1. CDR1 is SGHVS, CDR2 FNYEAQ, per germline. CDR3 length equals 16 residues. After removal of 6 bases from V and 2 bases from J, the junction contained 8 bases not matched to a gene.

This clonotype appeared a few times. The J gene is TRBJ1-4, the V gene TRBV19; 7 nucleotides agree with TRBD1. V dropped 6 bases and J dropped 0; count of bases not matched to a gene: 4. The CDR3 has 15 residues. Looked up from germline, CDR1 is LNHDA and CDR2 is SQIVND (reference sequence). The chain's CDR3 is CASRPTGATNEKLFF. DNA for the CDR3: TGTGCCAGTAGGCCAACAGGGGCAACTAATGAAAAACTGTTTTTT.

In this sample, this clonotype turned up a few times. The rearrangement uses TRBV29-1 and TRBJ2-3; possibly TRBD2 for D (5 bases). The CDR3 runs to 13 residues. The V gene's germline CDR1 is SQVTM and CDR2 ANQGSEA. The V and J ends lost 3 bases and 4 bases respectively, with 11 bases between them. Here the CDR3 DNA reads TGCAGCGTTGATGGGGAGTGGGCAGATACGCAGTATTTT. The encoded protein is CSVDGEWADTQYF.

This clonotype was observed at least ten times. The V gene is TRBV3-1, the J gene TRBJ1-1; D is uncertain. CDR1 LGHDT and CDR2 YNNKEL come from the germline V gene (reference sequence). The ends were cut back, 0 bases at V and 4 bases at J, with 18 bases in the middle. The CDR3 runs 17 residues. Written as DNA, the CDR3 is TGTGCCAGCAGCCAAGACGTCGGATTTACCCGGGGCACTGAAGCTTTCTTT. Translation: CASSQDVGFTRGTEAFF.

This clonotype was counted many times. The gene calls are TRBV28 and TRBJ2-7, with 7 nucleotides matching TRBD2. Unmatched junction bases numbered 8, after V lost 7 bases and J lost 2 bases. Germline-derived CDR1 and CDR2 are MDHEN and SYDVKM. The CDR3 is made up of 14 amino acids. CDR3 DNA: TGTGCCAGCACCTGGGGGGGTAGGGCCTACGAGCAGTACTTC. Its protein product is CASTWGGRAYEQYF.

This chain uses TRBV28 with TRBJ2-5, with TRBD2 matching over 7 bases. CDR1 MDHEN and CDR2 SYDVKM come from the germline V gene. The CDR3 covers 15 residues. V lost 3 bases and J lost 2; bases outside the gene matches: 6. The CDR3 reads CASSFPGEGQETQYF. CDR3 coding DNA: TGTGCCAGCAGTTTCCCTGGGGAGGGGCAAGAGACCCAGTACTTC.

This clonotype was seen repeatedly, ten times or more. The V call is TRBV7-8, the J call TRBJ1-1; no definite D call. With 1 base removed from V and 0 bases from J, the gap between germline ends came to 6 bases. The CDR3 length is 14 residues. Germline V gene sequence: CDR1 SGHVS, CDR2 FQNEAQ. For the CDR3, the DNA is TGTGCCAGCAGCTTAGATGGGCTGAACACTGAAGCTTTCTTT. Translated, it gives CASSLDGLNTEAFF.

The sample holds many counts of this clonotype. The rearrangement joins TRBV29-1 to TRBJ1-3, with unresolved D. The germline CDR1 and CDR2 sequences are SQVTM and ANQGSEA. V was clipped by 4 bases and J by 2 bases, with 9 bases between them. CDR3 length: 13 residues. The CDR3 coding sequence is TGCAGCGTTGGAGGCCACCCTGGAAACACCATATATTTT. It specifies CSVGGHPGNTIYF. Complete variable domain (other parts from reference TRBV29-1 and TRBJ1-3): SAVISQKPSRDICQRGTSLTIQCQVDSQVTMMFWYRQQPGQSLTLIATANQGSEATYESGFVIDKFPISRPNLTFSTLTVSNMSPEDSSIYLCSVGGHPGNTIYFGEGSWLTVV.

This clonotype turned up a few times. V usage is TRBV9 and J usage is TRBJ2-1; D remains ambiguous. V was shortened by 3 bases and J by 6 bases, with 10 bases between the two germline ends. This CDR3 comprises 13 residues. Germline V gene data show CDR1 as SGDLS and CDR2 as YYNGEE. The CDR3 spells CASSAGPLNEQFF. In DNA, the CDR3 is TGTGCCAGCAGCGCCGGCCCACTCAATGAGCAGTTCTTC.

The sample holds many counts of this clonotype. In nucleotides, the CDR3 is TGCAGTGCTAGAGATCCCAAGATAACCTACAATGAGCAGTTCTTC. This gives the protein CSARDPKITYNEQFF. The chain uses TRBV20-1 and TRBJ2-1; no definite D call. There are 15 residues in the CDR3. V gave up 0 bases and J gave up 2 bases, with 11 bases separating them. Germline V gives CDR1 DFQATT, CDR2 SNEGSKA (reference sequence).

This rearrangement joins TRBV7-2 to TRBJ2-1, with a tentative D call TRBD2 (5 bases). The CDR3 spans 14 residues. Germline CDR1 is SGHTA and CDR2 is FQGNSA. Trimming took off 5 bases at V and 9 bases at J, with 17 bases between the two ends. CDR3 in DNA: TGTGCCAGCAGCCAAAAGCGGACCCCCCCTGAGCAGTTCTTC. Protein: CASSQKRTPPEQFF.

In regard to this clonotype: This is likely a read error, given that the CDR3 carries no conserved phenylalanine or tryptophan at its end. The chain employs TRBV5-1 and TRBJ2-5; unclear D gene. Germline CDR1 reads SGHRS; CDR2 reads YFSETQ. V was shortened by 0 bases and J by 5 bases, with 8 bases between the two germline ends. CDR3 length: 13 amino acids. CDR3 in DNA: TGCGCCAGCAGCTTGGGTCCGCCGGAGACCCAGTACTCC. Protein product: CASSLGPPETQYS.

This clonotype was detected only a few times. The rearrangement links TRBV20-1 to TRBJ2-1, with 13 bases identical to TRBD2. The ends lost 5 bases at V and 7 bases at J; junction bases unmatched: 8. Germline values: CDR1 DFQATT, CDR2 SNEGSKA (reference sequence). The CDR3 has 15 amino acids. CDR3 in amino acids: CSAARTSGSRNEQFF. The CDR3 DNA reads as TGCAGTGCTGCCCGGACTAGCGGGAGTAGGAATGAGCAGTTCTTC.

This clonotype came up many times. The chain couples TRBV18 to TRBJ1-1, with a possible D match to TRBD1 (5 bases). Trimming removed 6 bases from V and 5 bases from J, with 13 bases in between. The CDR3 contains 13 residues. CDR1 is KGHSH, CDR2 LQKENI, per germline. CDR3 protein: CASSGVGVTEAFF. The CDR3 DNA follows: TGTGCCAGCTCGGGGGTTGGGGTTACTGAAGCTTTCTTT.